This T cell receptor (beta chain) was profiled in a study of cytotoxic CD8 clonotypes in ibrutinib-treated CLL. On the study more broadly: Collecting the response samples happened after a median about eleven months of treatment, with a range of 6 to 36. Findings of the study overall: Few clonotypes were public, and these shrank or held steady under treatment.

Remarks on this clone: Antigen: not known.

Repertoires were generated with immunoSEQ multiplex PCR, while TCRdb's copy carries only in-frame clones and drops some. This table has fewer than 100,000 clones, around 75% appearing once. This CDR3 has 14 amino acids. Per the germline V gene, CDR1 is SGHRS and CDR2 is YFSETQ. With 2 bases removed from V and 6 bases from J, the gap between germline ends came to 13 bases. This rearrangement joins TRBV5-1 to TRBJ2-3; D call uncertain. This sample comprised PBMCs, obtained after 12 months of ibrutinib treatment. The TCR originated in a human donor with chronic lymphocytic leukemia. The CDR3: CASSFAPARDTQYF. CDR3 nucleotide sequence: TGCGCCAGCAGCTTCGCCCCAGCACGGGATACGCAGTATTTT.